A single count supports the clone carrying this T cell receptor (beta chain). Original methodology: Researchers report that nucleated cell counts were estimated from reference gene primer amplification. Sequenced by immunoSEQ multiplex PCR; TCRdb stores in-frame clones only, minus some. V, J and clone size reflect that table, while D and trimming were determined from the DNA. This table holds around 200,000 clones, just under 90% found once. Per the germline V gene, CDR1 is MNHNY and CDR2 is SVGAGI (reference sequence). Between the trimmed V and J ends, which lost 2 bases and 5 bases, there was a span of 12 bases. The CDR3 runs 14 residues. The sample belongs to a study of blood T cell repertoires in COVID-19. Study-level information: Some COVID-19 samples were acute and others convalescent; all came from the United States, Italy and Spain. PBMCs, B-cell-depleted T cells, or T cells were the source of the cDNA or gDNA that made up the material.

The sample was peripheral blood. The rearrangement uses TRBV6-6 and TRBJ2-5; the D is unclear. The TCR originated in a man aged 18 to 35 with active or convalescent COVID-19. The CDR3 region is CASSYPPLEETQYF. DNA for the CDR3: TGTGCCAGCAGTTACCCACCCCTAGAGGAGACCCAGTACTTC.